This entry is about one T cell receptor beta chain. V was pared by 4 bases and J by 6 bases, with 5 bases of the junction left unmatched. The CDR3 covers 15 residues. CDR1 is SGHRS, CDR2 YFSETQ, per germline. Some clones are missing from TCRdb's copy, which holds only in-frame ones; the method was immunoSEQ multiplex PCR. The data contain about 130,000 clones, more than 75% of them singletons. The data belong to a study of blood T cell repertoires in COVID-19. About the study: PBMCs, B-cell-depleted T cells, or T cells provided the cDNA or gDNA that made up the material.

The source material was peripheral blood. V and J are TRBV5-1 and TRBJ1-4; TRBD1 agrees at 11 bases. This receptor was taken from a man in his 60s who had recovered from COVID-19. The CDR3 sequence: CASSQRGQGDEKLFF. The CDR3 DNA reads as TGCGCCAGCAGCCAGAGGGGACAGGGGGATGAAAAACTGTTTTTT.